This TCR beta chain came from a study of blood T cell repertoires in COVID-19. Across the study: Samples representing acute and convalescent COVID-19 were sourced from the United States, Italy and Spain. PBMCs, B-cell-depleted T cells, or T cells were the source of the cDNA or gDNA that made up the material.

Per the original methods: Estimation of nucleated cell counts was performed using reference gene primer amplification. Libraries were prepared by immunoSEQ multiplex PCR; TCRdb keeps only in-frame clonotypes and omits some of them. That table gives V, J and clone size, and the DNA gave D and trimming. The table lists about 180,000 clones, 70% to 90% of them singletons. This CDR3 comprises 14 residues. Trimming removed 5 bases at V and 3 bases at J, with 13 bases between. Looked up from germline, CDR1 is KGHSH and CDR2 is LQKENI. The sample comprised peripheral blood. This chain joins TRBV18 and TRBJ1-1; no clear D gene. The clonotype originates from a woman younger than 45 with acute or convalescent COVID-19. The CDR3 region is CASSLGGRDTEAFF. As DNA, the CDR3 is TGTGCCAGCTCATTGGGAGGGAGGGACACTGAAGCTTTCTTT.